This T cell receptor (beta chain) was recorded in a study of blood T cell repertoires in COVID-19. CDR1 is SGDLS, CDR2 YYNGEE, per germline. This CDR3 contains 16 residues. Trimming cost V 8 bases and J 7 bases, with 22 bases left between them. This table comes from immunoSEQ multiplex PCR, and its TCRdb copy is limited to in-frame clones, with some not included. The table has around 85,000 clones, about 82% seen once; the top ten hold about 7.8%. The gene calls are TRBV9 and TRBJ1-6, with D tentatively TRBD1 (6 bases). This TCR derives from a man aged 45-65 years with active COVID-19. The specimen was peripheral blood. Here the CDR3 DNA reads TGTGCCAGTGGATCGGGGGGGCGCTCGGTGAATTCACCCCTCCACTTT. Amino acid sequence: CASGSGGRSVNSPLHF.